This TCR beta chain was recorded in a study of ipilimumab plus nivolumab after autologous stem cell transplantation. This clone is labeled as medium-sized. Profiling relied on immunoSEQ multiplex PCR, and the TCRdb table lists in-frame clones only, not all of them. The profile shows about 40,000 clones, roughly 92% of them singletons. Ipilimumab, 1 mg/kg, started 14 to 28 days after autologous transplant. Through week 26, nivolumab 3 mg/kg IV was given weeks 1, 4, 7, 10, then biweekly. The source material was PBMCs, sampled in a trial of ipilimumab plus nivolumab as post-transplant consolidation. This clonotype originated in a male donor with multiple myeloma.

The CDR3 DNA follows: TGTGCCAGCAGCCCTTACCCCCCACGGGCCGGCGGCTACACCTTC. It encodes CASSPYPPRAGGYTF. The chain joins TRBV11-2 to TRBJ1-2, with D uncertain. CDR1 and CDR2 from the germline V gene are SGHAT and FQNNGV. The CDR3 totals 15 residues. Between the trimmed V and J ends, which lost 5 bases and 8 bases, there was a span of 21 bases.